The 4 T cell receptor beta chains presented below share a single source sample, sequenced in a study of neoadjuvant nivolumab and ipilimumab in lung cancer. Measured with immunoSEQ multiplex PCR; TCRdb has only the in-frame clones, and not every one. This sample has 30,000 to 35,000 clones, with 75% to 95% found just once. The starting material was peripheral blood, obtained after neoadjuvant nivolumab, alone or with ipilimumab, at or shortly before surgery. The receptor source for this set is an adult with non-small cell lung cancer.

The CDR3 region has the DNA TGTGCCAGCAGCGAAGGTCCGACAGGGCTTTATGGCTACACCTTC. Translating it yields CASSEGPTGLYGYTF. The V call is TRBV6-6, the J call TRBJ1-2; 7 bases agree with TRBD1. The junction had 12 bases not matched to a gene; V was cut back by 6 bases and J by 5 bases. Per germline, CDR1 MNHNY and CDR2 SVGAGI (reference sequence). There are 15 residues in the CDR3.

This chain links TRBV5-4 with TRBJ2-2; 9 bases fit TRBD1. The CDR3 has 17 amino acids. Unmatched junction bases numbered 15, after V lost 1 base and J lost 11 bases. Germline lookup yields CDR1 SGHNT and CDR2 YYREEE (reference sequence). CDR3 sequence reads: CASSLKTGTGMGSELFF. In nucleotides, the CDR3 is TGTGCCAGCAGCTTGAAAACCGGGACAGGGATGGGGAGCGAGCTGTTTTTT.

The chain has TRBV7-7 and TRBJ1-2, with 10 positions matching TRBD1. The germline CDR1 and CDR2 sequences are SSHAT and FNYEAQ (reference sequence). This CDR3 spans 17 amino acids. Unmatched junction bases numbered 17, after V lost 5 bases and J lost 8 bases. The CDR3 sequence is CASSRRTGGSEWRGYTF. CDR3 bases: TGTGCCAGCAGCAGGAGGACAGGGGGTTCGGAGTGGAGGGGCTACACCTTC. Complete variable domain (other parts from reference TRBV7-7 and TRBJ1-2): GAGVSQSPRYKVTKRGQDVTLRCDPISSHATLYWYQQALGQGPEFLTYFNYEAQPDKSGLPSDRFSAERPEGSISTLTIQRTEQRDSAMYRCASSRRTGGSEWRGYTFGSGTRLTVV.

The rearrangement uses TRBV15 and TRBJ1-2; D is ambiguous. V was clipped by 0 bases and J by 6 bases, with 14 bases between them. The CDR3 runs 15 residues. From germline, CDR1 is LNHNV and CDR2 YYDKDF (reference sequence). The chain's CDR3 is CATSRDRTRAHGYTF. CDR3 sequence (DNA): TGTGCCACCAGCAGAGATAGAACCCGAGCACATGGCTACACCTTC.